The clone carrying this T cell receptor (beta chain) was recorded only once. As yet, its antigen is unknown. PCR amplification relied on 60 Vbeta primers (plus 13 Jbeta primers). TCRdb's copy holds only in-frame clones and misses some; the assay was immunoSEQ multiplex PCR. This table holds roughly 100,000 clones, around 80% found once. The data derive from a study of cytomegalovirus exposure and HLA in healthy donors. Study summary: The Caucasian-associated ancestry cluster contained 81% of the approximately 400 genotyped donors.

CDR1 and CDR2 (germline): SGHTA, FQGNSA. The CDR3 spans 12 residues. V was trimmed by 2 bases and J by 7 bases, leaving 8 bases between them. Study observations and caveats: Available immune exposure information was restricted to CMV serostatus only. A later analysis by the authors found several of the most significant clusters apparently linked to common viral pathogens.

Sequencing was carried out using PBMCs. The sequence derives from a woman in her forties in good health and CMV-seronegative. V is TRBV7-2 and J is TRBJ1-2; D is ambiguous. This CDR3 reads CASSLFGGGYTF. As DNA, the CDR3 is TGTGCCAGCAGCTTATTTGGCGGTGGCTACACCTTC.